Each of the 21 T cell receptor beta chains below was sequenced from the same sample in a study of shared clonotypes between healthy human individuals. Repertoires were generated with immunoSEQ multiplex PCR, while TCRdb's copy carries only in-frame clones and drops some. The sample records about 2.3 million clones, about 90% being singletons. Sequencing was performed on naive CD4+ T cells from PBMCs. Subset described: CD45RA+ positively selected. The receptors derive from a man between 18 and 35 years old in good health. Some clones in this sample may be carry-over from other donors' samples.

V and J are TRBV5-5 and TRBJ1-4, with D unresolved. Germline loops: CDR1 SGHKS, CDR2 YYEKEE (reference sequence). This CDR3 comprises 13 residues. The ends were cut back, 2 bases at V and 7 bases at J, with 9 bases in the middle. CDR3 DNA sequence: TGTGCCAGCAGCTTCGGTCCGCTTGAAAAACTGTTTTTT. It is translated as CASSFGPLEKLFF.

This clone was seen once. The chain joins TRBV9 to TRBJ2-1, with 8 bases identical to TRBD2. The trim removed 0 bases at V and 4 bases at J, leaving 3 bases unmatched. The V gene's germline CDR1 is SGDLS and CDR2 YYNGEE. The CDR3 has 15 amino acids. The CDR3 nucleotides read TGTGCCAGCAGCGTAGTCGGGAGGGGTTACAATGAGCAGTTCTTC. As protein: CASSVVGRGYNEQFF. Together with reference TRBV9 and TRBJ2-1, the CDR3 gives the full variable domain: DSGVTQTPKHLITATGQRVTLRCSPRSGDLSVYWYQQSLDQGLQFLIQYYNGEERAKGNILERFSAQQFPDLHSELNLSSLELGDSALYFCASSVVGRGYNEQFFGPGTRLTVL.

The rearrangement links TRBV7-3 to TRBJ1-2, with D uncertain. The CDR3 spans 15 residues. Germline CDR1 is SGHTA and CDR2 is FQGTGA. V lost 5 bases and J 0 bases, leaving 13 bases between the germline ends. CDR3: CASSAGRTSNYGYTF. The CDR3 DNA is TGTGCCAGCAGCGCCGGCCGTACCTCTAACTATGGCTACACCTTC.

The gene calls are TRBV5-1 and TRBJ2-5; 7 bases line up with TRBD2. The CDR3 is made up of 15 amino acids. After removal of 3 bases from V and 0 bases from J, the junction contained 5 bases not matched to a gene. CDR1 and CDR2 (germline): SGHRS, YFSETQ. The CDR3, as DNA: TGCGCCAGCAGCTCGGGACTACTGTACCAAGAGACCCAGTACTTC. Protein: CASSSGLLYQETQYF.

The rearrangement joins TRBV27 to TRBJ2-1; 8 bases match TRBD1. V lost 7 bases and J lost 4; bases outside the gene matches: 15. The CDR3 extends over 17 amino acids. The V gene's germline CDR1 is MNHEY and CDR2 SMNVEV (reference sequence). The CDR3 DNA reads TGTGCCAGCACCGAACCCCCCCGGGACAGGACATACAATGAGCAGTTCTTC. It is translated as CASTEPPRDRTYNEQFF.

Comment on this clone: Other DNA sequences in the same sample also yield this CDR3. The chain couples TRBV18 to TRBJ1-4; no clear D gene. The V end was cut by 3 bases, the J end by 6 bases, with 2 bases between. The CDR3 runs to 11 residues. Germline CDR1 is KGHSH and CDR2 is LQKENI. The CDR3 loop reads CASSPDEKLFF. CDR3 in DNA: TGTGCCAGCTCACCGGATGAAAAACTGTTTTTT.

The chain combines TRBV6-5 with TRBJ2-5; unclear D gene. V dropped 4 bases and J dropped 1 base, with 10 bases sitting between them. The CDR3 loop spans 14 amino acids. Germline V gene lookup returns CDR1 MNHEY and CDR2 SVGAGI. CDR3: CASSSRRFQETQYF. CDR3 DNA: TGTGCCAGCAGTTCTCGGCGGTTCCAAGAGACCCAGTACTTC.

The chain carries TRBV5-1 and TRBJ2-7; D is undetermined. The germline V gene has CDR1 SGHRS and CDR2 YFSETQ. This CDR3 contains 12 residues. Trimming shortened V by 3 bases and J by 4 bases, and 8 bases separated the two germline ends. CDR3 nucleotides: TGCGCCAGCAGCTCGACCCGATACGAGCAGTACTTC. Encoded protein: CASSSTRYEQYF.

The V and J genes are TRBV5-1 and TRBJ2-3; no reliable D call. Deletions cut 0 bases from V and 6 bases from J, with 5 bases between. CDR1 and CDR2 from the germline V gene are SGHRS and YFSETQ. The CDR3 is 12 residues long. The CDR3: CASSLEIDTQYF. The CDR3 DNA sequence: TGCGCCAGCAGCTTGGAAATTGATACGCAGTATTTT.

The chain carries TRBV7-2 and TRBJ2-7; either TRBD1 or TRBD2 may supply D (5 bases each). V was cut by 5 bases and J by 1 base, with 12 bases left in between. CDR3 length equals 14 residues. From germline, CDR1 is SGHTA and CDR2 FQGNSA. CDR3 protein: CASSRGHRSYEQYF. As DNA, the CDR3 is TGTGCCAGCAGCCGAGGGCACAGGTCCTACGAGCAGTACTTC.

This clone came up a few times. This chain uses TRBV10-1 with TRBJ1-1; no firm D call. V lost 6 bases, J lost 6 bases, and 20 bases lay in between. CDR1 is WNHNN, CDR2 SYGVQD, per germline (reference sequence). CDR3 length: 15 residues. The CDR3 is CASRRRRGTSSEAFF. In DNA, the CDR3 is TGCGCCAGCAGGAGGAGGAGAGGAACCTCTTCTGAAGCTTTCTTT.

The rearrangement joins TRBV28 to TRBJ1-1; D gene uncertain. The CDR3 length is 15 residues. The V and J ends lost 1 base and 0 bases respectively, with 9 bases between them. Germline CDR1 and CDR2: MDHEN and SYDVKM. CDR3 nucleotide sequence: TGTGCCAGCAGTTTATATCCGCCCATGAACACTGAAGCTTTCTTT. It codes for CASSLYPPMNTEAFF.

Remarks on this clone: The same CDR3 also results from other DNA sequences found in this sample. This chain joins TRBV28 and TRBJ2-1; D remains unclear. Germline CDR1 and CDR2: MDHEN and SYDVKM. V lost 4 bases and J lost 3, with 1 base in between. This CDR3 comprises 11 residues. The CDR3 DNA is TGTGCCAGCAGTTACTACAATGAGCAGTTCTTC. It is translated as CASSYYNEQFF.

This chain connects TRBV30 to TRBJ1-5, with D unresolved. Germline-derived CDR1 and CDR2 are GTSNPN and SVGIG (reference sequence). Trimming shortened V by 4 bases and J by 2 bases, and 9 bases separated the two germline ends. This CDR3 spans 13 amino acids. CDR3 bases: TGTGCCTGGACGGCACGAGGCAATCAGCCCCAGCATTTT. This gives the protein CAWTARGNQPQHF.

This chain uses TRBV5-1 with TRBJ2-7; 12 bases agree with TRBD2. The CDR3 runs 15 residues. CDR1 is SGHRS, CDR2 YFSETQ, per germline. Unmatched junction bases numbered 7, after V lost 4 bases and J lost 5 bases. Here the CDR3 DNA reads TGCGCCAGCAGCCTAACACTAGCGGGAGGAAACGAGCAGTACTTC. This encodes CASSLTLAGGNEQYF.

This clone was counted a single time. This sequence joins TRBV5-4 and TRBJ2-7, with 8 nucleotides matching TRBD1. The germline gives CDR1 SGHNT, CDR2 YYREEE (reference sequence). The CDR3 is made up of 15 amino acids. V trimming: 4 bases; J trimming: 6 bases; junction bases outside the gene matches: 12. CDR3 DNA sequence: TGTGCCAGCAGCCCAGGGGGCCTCAGGCCGTCCGAGCAGTACTTC. It specifies CASSPGGLRPSEQYF. Based on the CDR3 plus reference TRBV5-4 and TRBJ2-7, the full variable domain is ETGVTQSPTHLIKTRGQQVTLRCSSQSGHNTVSWYQQALGQGPQFIFQYYREEENGRGNFPPRFSGLQFPNYSSELNVNALELDDSALYLCASSPGGLRPSEQYFGPGTRLTVT.

V usage is TRBV15 and J usage is TRBJ2-3, with D unresolved. The CDR3 consists of 13 residues. Germline CDR1 reads LNHNV; CDR2 reads YYDKDF (reference sequence). V gave up 2 bases and J gave up 6 bases, with 9 bases separating them. In DNA form, the CDR3 reads TGTGCCACCAGCAGACCCCCCGGGGATACGCAGTATTTT. Translation gives CATSRPPGDTQYF.

This clone was recorded once. The genes are TRBV5-1 and TRBJ2-1; 10 bases are a match to TRBD2. There are 18 residues in the CDR3. The germline V gene has CDR1 SGHRS and CDR2 YFSETQ. Germline trimming cut 6 bases from V and 9 bases from J; bases unmatched to any gene: 21. The CDR3 loop reads CASKWGLAGVAESGEQFF. CDR3 DNA: TGCGCCAGCAAATGGGGGCTAGCGGGAGTGGCAGAGTCTGGTGAGCAGTTCTTC.

On this clone: Other nucleotide sequences from this sample produce the same CDR3. V gene TRBV7-9 combines with J gene TRBJ2-1; D is possibly TRBD1 or TRBD2 (7 bases each). This CDR3 is built from 13 residues. Trimming cost V 4 bases and J 7 bases, with 11 bases left between them. Looked up from germline, CDR1 is SEHNR and CDR2 is FQNEAQ (reference sequence). The CDR3 DNA follows: TGTGCCAGCAGCTACAGGGGAGGGAATGAGCAGTTCTTC. Protein product: CASSYRGGNEQFF.

This rearrangement joins TRBV28 to TRBJ2-1; D may be TRBD2 (5 bases). CDR1 MDHEN and CDR2 SYDVKM come from the germline V gene. Trimming removed 4 bases from V and 0 bases from J, with 13 bases in between. This CDR3 has 16 residues. The CDR3 region is CASSSLVGSSYNEQFF. The CDR3 nucleotides read TGTGCCAGCAGTTCATTAGTGGGGAGCTCCTACAATGAGCAGTTCTTC.

This chain connects TRBV7-9 to TRBJ1-3; D not resolved. This CDR3 has 15 residues. CDR1 SEHNR and CDR2 FQNEAQ come from the germline V gene (reference sequence). Between the trimmed V and J ends, which lost 2 bases and 0 bases, there was a span of 8 bases. The CDR3 loop is CASSLLSNSGNTIYF. In nucleotides, the CDR3 is TGTGCCAGCAGCTTACTGAGTAACTCTGGAAACACCATATATTTT.